These 28 T cell receptor beta chains were sequenced from one sample in a study of OX40 agonist ivuxolimab in advanced cancers. Library preparation used the immunoSEQ multiplex PCR assay. Here the immuneACCESS table is served through TCRdb, limited to in-frame sequences with V and J called. Missing clones are a known gap in these copies; in checked studies unresolved V genes cover under half, and the rest lacks a known reason. Counted in this sample were some 40,000 clones; 70% to 90% of them appeared once. The ten largest clones capture about 43% of the sample. The input for sequencing was CD4+ or CD8+ T cells sorted from blood, taken in a trial of the OX40 agonist ivuxolimab. Receptors originate from an adult with an advanced solid tumor such as melanoma, head and neck, liver or kidney cancer.

The CDR3 DNA follows: TGTGCCAGTAGTATTTACAGGGAATCCTACGAGCAGTACTTC. This encodes CASSIYRESYEQYF. The J gene is TRBJ2-7, the V gene TRBV19; TRBD1 is a possible D gene (6 bases). The length of the CDR3 is 14 residues. CDR1 LNHDA and CDR2 SQIVND come from the germline V gene (reference sequence). Trimming stripped 3 bases from V and 1 base from J, with 10 bases between.

This chain uses TRBV27 with TRBJ2-7, with TRBD1 matching over 10 bases. Germline V lookup: CDR1 MNHEY, CDR2 SMNVEV (reference sequence). The V segment lost 3 bases and the J segment 4 bases; nucleotides outside the gene matches: 6. The CDR3 contains 15 residues. The CDR3 DNA reads TGTGCCAGCAGTTTCCGGGACAGGGGTTCTTACGAGCAGTACTTC. This sequence encodes CASSFRDRGSYEQYF.

The chain couples TRBV4-3 to TRBJ1-2; 8 bases agree with TRBD1. After removal of 0 bases from V and 3 bases from J, the junction contained 0 bases not matched to a gene. The CDR3 contains 14 residues. From germline, CDR1 is LGHNA and CDR2 YSLEER. For the CDR3, the DNA is TGCGCCAGCAGCCAAGAGGACAGGGACTATGGCTACACCTTC. Translating it yields CASSQEDRDYGYTF.

This chain connects TRBV5-1 to TRBJ1-1; D might be TRBD1 (5 bases). Deletions cut 0 bases from V and 7 bases from J, with 10 bases between. The CDR3 has 13 amino acids. The germline V gene has CDR1 SGHRS and CDR2 YFSETQ. In DNA, the CDR3 is TGCGCCAGCAGCTTGGAGGGGACCGTTGAAGCTTTCTTT. Translating it yields CASSLEGTVEAFF.

The chain joins TRBV4-3 to TRBJ1-1, with unresolved D. Germline CDR1 is LGHNA and CDR2 is YSLEER. The CDR3 has 13 amino acids. Trimming removed 0 bases at V and 7 bases at J, with 9 bases between. In DNA, the CDR3 is TGCGCCAGCAGCCAAGAGGAAAATTTTGAAGCTTTCTTT. Amino acids: CASSQEENFEAFF.

The chain has TRBV6-6 and TRBJ1-3; unclear D gene. The CDR3 extends over 11 amino acids. The germline gives CDR1 MNHNY, CDR2 SVGAGI (reference sequence). CDR3 in DNA: TGTGGTATAGACTCTGGAAACACCATATATTTT. It translates to CGIDSGNTIYF.

This clone showed up just once. The chain couples TRBV27 to TRBJ2-6; D remains ambiguous. Trimming stripped 5 bases from V and 0 bases from J, with 8 bases between. The CDR3 totals 15 residues. Germline loops: CDR1 MNHEY, CDR2 SMNVEV (reference sequence). CDR3 protein: CASSLRLSGANVLTF. In nucleotides, the CDR3 is TGTGCCAGCAGTCTACGGCTCTCTGGGGCCAACGTCCTGACTTTC.

The V call is TRBV7-2, the J call TRBJ2-7; D might be TRBD1 (6 bases). V was cut by 5 bases and J by 3 bases, with 17 bases left in between. The CDR3 spans 15 residues. In germline, CDR1 is SGHTA, CDR2 FQGNSA. This CDR3 reads CASSREQGNRYEQYF. In DNA, the CDR3 is TGTGCCAGCAGCCGGGAACAGGGAAACCGCTACGAGCAGTACTTC.

The rearrangement links TRBV7-9 to TRBJ2-7; tentative D call: TRBD1 (6 bases). V lost 5 bases to trimming and J lost 6 bases, with 8 bases between them. Germline assignment: CDR1 SEHNR and CDR2 FQNEAQ (reference sequence). The CDR3 covers 11 residues. CDR3 coding DNA: TGTGCCAGCAGCAAAGGGGGCGAGCAGTACTTC. Translated, it gives CASSKGGEQYF. Looking up the rest from reference TRBV7-9 and TRBJ2-7 gives the full variable domain: DTGVSQNPRHKITKRGQNVTFRCDPISEHNRLYWYRQTLGQGPEFLTYFQNEAQLEKSRLLSDRFSAERPKGSFSTLEIQRTEQGDSAMYLCASSKGGEQYFGPGTRLTVT.

The chain links TRBV11-2 to TRBJ2-5, with 13 bases lining up with TRBD2. The CDR3 totals 16 residues. V lost 3 bases to trimming and J lost 2 bases; unmatched junction nucleotides: 3. The germline gives CDR1 SGHAT, CDR2 FQNNGV. This CDR3 reads CASSLPGLAGQETQYF. DNA for the CDR3: TGTGCCAGCAGCTTGCCGGGACTAGCGGGGCAAGAGACCCAGTACTTC. Looking up the rest from reference TRBV11-2 and TRBJ2-5 gives the full variable domain: EAGVAQSPRYKIIEKRQSVAFWCNPISGHATLYWYQQILGQGPKLLIQFQNNGVVDDSQLPKDRFSAERLKGVDSTLKIQPAKLEDSAVYLCASSLPGLAGQETQYFGPGTRLLVL.

The chain couples TRBV12-5 to TRBJ2-1, with 9 bases lining up with TRBD1. Looked up from germline, CDR1 is LGHNT and CDR2 is FRNRAP. After removal of 5 bases from V and 9 bases from J, the junction contained 5 bases not matched to a gene. This CDR3 spans 13 amino acids. In nucleotides, the CDR3 is TGTGCTAGTGGTCCGGGACAGGGCTTTGAGCAGTTCTTC. Amino acids: CASGPGQGFEQFF.

The CDR3 region is CASSQTGGPYEQYF. Written as DNA, the CDR3 is TGTGCCAGCAGTCAGACAGGGGGCCCCTACGAGCAGTACTTC. This chain joins TRBV27 and TRBJ2-7, with TRBD1 matching 10 bases. The CDR3 has 14 residues. Trimming cost V 5 bases and J 2 bases; bases outside gene matches: 3. CDR1 is MNHEY and CDR2 is SMNVEV in the germline V gene (reference sequence).

This clone was seen only once. The chain uses TRBV19 and TRBJ2-4; 9 bases agree with TRBD2. The junction had 2 bases not matched to a gene; V was cut back by 5 bases and J by 6 bases. This CDR3 comprises 13 residues. The V gene's germline CDR1 is LNHDA and CDR2 SQIVND (reference sequence). CDR3 protein: CASSGGGANIQYF. The CDR3 nucleotides read TGTGCCAGTAGTGGCGGGGGGGCAAACATTCAGTACTTC.

This chain links TRBV28 with TRBJ2-7; TRBD2 matches 8 bases. V lost 9 bases to trimming and J lost 4 bases; unmatched junction nucleotides: 11. Germline V lookup: CDR1 MDHEN, CDR2 SYDVKM. The CDR3 is 14 amino acids. The CDR3 sequence is CASTRGGVVYEQYF. The CDR3 DNA is TGTGCCAGTACTCGGGGGGGCGTAGTATACGAGCAGTACTTC.

The rearrangement uses TRBV5-8 and TRBJ2-7; D tentatively fits TRBD1 or TRBD2 (5 bases each). With 2 bases removed from V and 0 bases from J, the gap between germline ends came to 12 bases. Germline V gene lookup returns CDR1 SGHTS and CDR2 YDEGEE. The length of the CDR3 is 15 residues. The CDR3 protein is CASSLGTAGSYEQYF. The CDR3 region has the DNA TGTGCCAGCAGCTTAGGGACGGCGGGCTCCTACGAGCAGTACTTC.

The chain links TRBV5-5 to TRBJ2-7; D uncertain. Germline V lookup: CDR1 SGHKS, CDR2 YYEKEE (reference sequence). V lost 3 bases and J lost 1, with 17 bases in between. The CDR3 covers 16 residues. CDR3 bases: TGTGCCAGCAGCTCGCGACCTGGCGGCCCATCCTACGAGCAGTACTTC. It specifies CASSSRPGGPSYEQYF. Based on the CDR3 plus reference TRBV5-5 and TRBJ2-7, the full variable domain is DAGVTQSPTHLIKTRGQQVTLRCSPISGHKSVSWYQQVLGQGPQFIFQYYEKEERGRGNFPDRFSARQFPNYSSELNVNALLLGDSALYLCASSSRPGGPSYEQYFGPGTRLTVT.

The V gene is TRBV29-1, the J gene TRBJ2-5; D is perhaps TRBD2 (6 bases). Germline assignment: CDR1 SQVTM and CDR2 ANQGSEA. V lost 8 bases and J lost 4, with 11 bases in between. The CDR3 runs to 11 residues. CDR3 coding DNA: TGCAGCCCCTGGAGGGGAGAGACCCAGTACTTC. This sequence encodes CSPWRGETQYF.

The chain joins TRBV2 to TRBJ1-4, with D maybe TRBD1 (5 bases). CDR3 length: 16 amino acids. The germline V gene has CDR1 SNHLY and CDR2 FYNNEI. V shed 4 bases and J shed 2 bases, with 14 bases lying between them. The CDR3 protein is CASSGSSGRTNEKLFF. The CDR3 DNA sequence: TGTGCCAGCAGTGGAAGTTCAGGGCGCACTAATGAAAAACTGTTTTTT.

The chain combines TRBV7-2 with TRBJ2-1; a weak D match, TRBD2 (6 bases). CDR1 SGHTA and CDR2 FQGNSA come from the germline V gene. This CDR3 is 14 amino acids long. V lost 5 bases and J 1 base, leaving 9 bases between the germline ends. The CDR3: CASSPGDSYNEQFF. CDR3 nucleotide sequence: TGTGCCAGCAGCCCGGGAGATTCCTACAATGAGCAGTTCTTC.

This clone appeared a single time. The J gene is TRBJ1-1, the V gene TRBV9, with 10 bases matching TRBD1. Germline-derived CDR1 and CDR2 are SGDLS and YYNGEE. V dropped 4 bases and J dropped 5; count of bases not matched to a gene: 5. This CDR3 is 14 amino acids long. The CDR3 protein is CASSRQGALTEAFF. CDR3 nucleotides: TGTGCCAGCAGCCGACAGGGGGCTTTGACTGAAGCTTTCTTT.

The CDR3 nucleotides are TGCGCCAGCAGCCACCTGACAGGGAACACTGAAGCTTTCTTT. Translated: CASSHLTGNTEAFF. This sequence joins TRBV4-1 and TRBJ1-1; tentative D call: TRBD1 (6 bases). CDR3 size: 14 residues. From germline, CDR1 is MGHRA and CDR2 YSYEKL. V was trimmed by 3 bases and J by 1 base, leaving 9 bases between them.

The table lists this clone with a count of one. V gene TRBV5-4 combines with J gene TRBJ2-1; possible D gene TRBD1, 6 bases. CDR3 length: 13 amino acids. From germline, CDR1 is SGHNT and CDR2 YYREEE (reference sequence). Trimming left V 4 bases short and J 5 bases short, with 10 bases between. The DNA of the CDR3 is TGTGCCAGCAGCGTGGACAGTAACAATGAGCAGTTCTTC. This codes for CASSVDSNNEQFF.

The rearrangement uses TRBV6-5 and TRBJ2-5; the match to TRBD2 covers 11 bases. The CDR3 contains 14 residues. Germline CDR1 and CDR2: MNHEY and SVGAGI. V shed 6 bases, J shed 4 bases, and the junction held 4 bases outside the gene matches. DNA of the CDR3: TGTGCCAGCAGGCCGGGACTAGCGGTAGAGACCCAGTACTTC. This encodes CASRPGLAVETQYF.

The chain links TRBV27 to TRBJ1-4; D is possibly TRBD1 (5 bases). The CDR3 consists of 14 residues. V dropped 7 bases and J dropped 8 bases, with 17 bases sitting between them. Germline loops: CDR1 MNHEY, CDR2 SMNVEV (reference sequence). CDR3 amino acids: CASTPGWGYEKLFF. The CDR3 coding sequence is TGTGCCAGCACCCCCGGTTGGGGGTACGAAAAACTGTTTTTT.

V usage is TRBV6-6 and J usage is TRBJ2-5, with no clear D. Trimming cost V 10 bases and J 5 bases, with 11 bases left between them. The CDR3 is 11 residues long. CDR1 is MNHNY, CDR2 SVGAGI, per germline (reference sequence). Here the CDR3 reads CATLSRETQYF. CDR3 coding DNA: TGTGCCACCCTCAGTCGGGAGACCCAGTACTTC.

The chain recombines TRBV9 with TRBJ2-3, with D perhaps TRBD2 (5 bases). The CDR3 totals 14 residues. Germline V gives CDR1 SGDLS, CDR2 YYNGEE. The germline V and J ends were trimmed by 0 bases and 0 bases, with 5 bases remaining between them. The CDR3 loop reads CASSVGTSTDTQYF. DNA of the CDR3: TGTGCCAGCAGCGTAGGGACTAGCACAGATACGCAGTATTTT.

The V call is TRBV30, the J call TRBJ1-1, with no clear D. The CDR3 loop spans 13 amino acids. Germline-derived CDR1 and CDR2 are GTSNPN and SVGIG (reference sequence). V dropped 0 bases and J dropped 5 bases, with 10 bases sitting between them. The CDR3 nucleotides are TGTGCCTGGAGTGTAGATGTGCGGACTGAAGCTTTCTTT. Its protein product is CAWSVDVRTEAFF.

This clone has a single count. This chain uses TRBV7-2 with TRBJ1-1; D not certain. Germline values: CDR1 SGHTA, CDR2 FQGNSA. V was trimmed by 0 bases and J by 0 bases, leaving 5 bases between them. The CDR3 runs 14 residues. Here the CDR3 DNA reads TGTGCCAGCAGCTTAGCCAATTTGAACACTGAAGCTTTCTTT. Protein: CASSLANLNTEAFF.